Listed below are T cell receptor beta chains from one sample, sequenced in a study of T cell responses to AZD1222 COVID-19 vaccine. Here immunoSEQ multiplex PCR was the method, and the copy in TCRdb shows in-frame clones only, minus some. The sample records 100,000 to 150,000 clones, more than 80% being singletons. The sample was peripheral blood, taken on day 0 of AZD1222 vaccination. All receptors come from an adult in good health. The CDR3 runs from the conserved cysteine through the conserved F or W. D genes are given only for firm matches. Rows give clone size only sometimes, using once, few, many, or a class for an expanded clone.

-	-	TRBJ1-1	TRBV18	CASSPQGKANTEAFF	TGTGCCAGCTCACCTCAGGGAAAGGCGAACACTGAAGCTTTCTTT
-	-	TRBJ2-6	TRBV11-2	CASSPAVPSGANVLTF	TGTGCCAGCAGCCCTGCGGTGCCCTCCGGGGCCAACGTCCTGACTTTC
TRBD2	-	TRBJ2-1	TRBV15	CATSKGRGIREQFF	TGTGCCACCAGCAAGGGGCGGGGGATCCGCGAGCAGTTCTTC
TRBD1	-	TRBJ1-4	TRBV10-3	CATNAGGADEKLFF	TGTGCCACCAACGCAGGGGGCGCGGATGAAAAACTGTTTTTT
-	-	TRBJ2-1	TRBV6-5	CARGQSQSNEQFF	TGTGCCAGAGGACAGAGCCAAAGCAATGAGCAGTTCTTC
-	-	TRBJ2-5	TRBV9	CASSVGPVRETQYF	TGTGCCAGCAGCGTAGGGCCAGTGAGAGAGACCCAGTACTTC
TRBD2	-	TRBJ2-7	TRBV2	CASSDQLAAVSYEQYF	TGTGCCAGCAGTGACCAACTAGCGGCCGTCTCCTACGAGCAGTACTTC
TRBD1	-	TRBJ1-5	TRBV7-9	CASRRTGADQPQHF	TGTGCCAGCAGGCGGACAGGGGCCGATCAGCCCCAGCATTTT
-	-	TRBJ2-2	TRBV12-3/TRBV12-4	CASSLAPGELFF	TGTGCCAGCAGTTTGGCCCCCGGGGAGCTGTTTTTT
-	-	TRBJ2-5	TRBV21-1	CARGHLPGQGLRGGETQYF	TGTGCCAGGGGTCACCTACCCGGACAGGGTCTGCGTGGTGGAGAGACCCAGTACTTC
TRBD1	-	TRBJ1-1	TRBV19	CASSPRQGVGAFF	TGTGCCAGTAGTCCGAGACAGGGCGTGGGGGCTTTCTTT
-	-	TRBJ2-1	TRBV5-4	CASSTRGGSGYNEQFF	TGTGCCAGCAGCACAAGAGGGGGGAGCGGATACAATGAGCAGTTCTTC
TRBD1	-	TRBJ1-4	TRBV7-8	CASRPRRAGQDLFF	TGTGCCAGCAGACCTAGAAGGGCCGGACAGGACCTGTTTTTT
-	-	TRBJ2-3	TRBV19	CASRGVGPGTDTQYF	TGTGCCAGTCGCGGCGTGGGCCCCGGCACAGATACGCAGTATTTT
TRBD1	-	TRBJ1-5	TRBV3-1/TRBV3-2	CASSPSTGTENQPQHF	TGTGCCAGCAGCCCTTCGACCGGGACAGAGAATCAGCCCCAGCATTTT
-	-	TRBJ2-1	TRBV5-1	CASQLGATRYNEQFF	TGCGCCAGCCAGCTTGGGGCTACCCGCTACAATGAGCAGTTCTTC
TRBD2	-	TRBJ2-1	TRBV4-2	CASSQDLREIDEQFF	TGTGCCAGCAGCCAAGATCTGCGGGAGATCGATGAGCAGTTCTTC
-	-	TRBJ2-7	TRBV2	CASKPGLYEQYF	TGTGCCAGCAAACCAGGCCTGTACGAGCAGTACTTC
-	-	TRBJ1-6	TRBV27	CASSSDRLTYNSPLHF	TGTGCCAGCAGTTCCGACAGGCTGACCTATAATTCACCCCTCCACTTT
TRBD2	-	TRBJ2-1	TRBV7-3	CASSPDEGGPDEQFF	TGTGCCAGCAGCCCCGACGAGGGAGGGCCTGATGAGCAGTTCTTC
-	-	TRBJ2-5	TRBV5-6	CASSSLQGTQETQYF	TGTGCCAGCAGCTCCCTCCAGGGGACCCAAGAGACCCAGTACTTC
-	-	TRBJ2-7	TRBV4-3	CASSQGGRGHEQYF	TGCGCCAGCAGCCAAGGTGGCAGGGGCCACGAGCAGTACTTC
-	-	TRBJ1-1	TRBV7-3	CASSLGGVGMNTEAFF	TGTGCCAGCAGCTTAGGGGGAGTGGGGATGAACACTGAAGCTTTCTTT
-	few	TRBJ1-2	TRBV13	CASSSLWRNYGYTF	TGTGCCAGCAGCTCCCTCTGGAGAAACTATGGCTACACCTTC
-	-	TRBJ1-1	TRBV5-6	CASSPRQMNTEAFF	TGTGCCAGCAGCCCAAGGCAGATGAACACTGAAGCTTTCTTT
-	-	TRBJ1-2	TRBV5-6	CASSLRGNYGYTF	TGTGCCAGCAGCTTGCGAGGGAACTATGGCTACACCTTC
TRBD1	-	TRBJ2-1	TRBV24-1	CATSDLPMGQPSIYEQFF	TGTGCCACCAGTGATTTGCCGATGGGACAGCCCTCAATTTATGAGCAGTTCTTC
-	-	TRBJ2-7	TRBV12-3/TRBV12-4	CAIGRTRIEQYF	TGTGCCATCGGCCGGACAAGAATCGAGCAGTACTTC
TRBD1	-	TRBJ1-2	TRBV28	CASSVGGQVGYGYTF	TGTGCCAGCAGTGTTGGTGGACAGGTGGGGTATGGCTACACCTTC
-	-	TRBJ1-5	TRBV10-3	CAIRGGGDVSNQPQHF	TGTGCCATCAGGGGGGGAGGGGATGTTAGCAATCAGCCCCAGCATTTT
-	once	TRBJ1-5	TRBV30	CACSGWKYSNQPQHF	TGTGCCTGCAGTGGGTGGAAGTATAGCAATCAGCCCCAGCATTTT
-	once	TRBJ2-7	TRBV27	CASRTSVGIDDEQYF	TGTGCCAGCAGAACCTCCGTGGGCATTGACGACGAGCAGTACTTC
TRBD1	-	TRBJ2-5	TRBV5-4	CASSRFESGGQETQYF	TGTGCCAGCAGCCGCTTTGAATCAGGGGGCCAAGAGACCCAGTACTTC
-	-	TRBJ1-2	TRBV30	CAWSVPGRDRYSFYGYTF	TGTGCCTGGAGTGTACCTGGTCGCGACAGGTACTCTTTCTATGGCTACACCTTC
-	-	TRBJ1-1	TRBV6-5	CASSSSVPPLNTEAFF	-
-	-	TRBJ2-2	TRBV9	CASSVGNRVTGELFF	TGTGCCAGCAGCGTGGGGAACAGGGTTACCGGGGAGCTGTTTTTT
-	-	TRBJ1-6	TRBV7-2	CASSYPHTVFVFQSPLHF	TGTGCCAGCAGCTACCCCCACACAGTGTTCGTTTTTCAATCACCCCTCCACTTT
-	-	TRBJ2-5	TRBV6-6	CASSYFLRVQETQYF	TGTGCCAGCAGTTACTTCTTGCGGGTCCAAGAGACCCAGTACTTC
-	-	TRBJ1-6	TRBV28	CASSLLLLDSPYSYNSPLHF	TGTGCCAGCAGTTTATTGCTCCTAGACAGTCCTTACTCCTATAATTCACCCCTCCACTTT
TRBD1	-	TRBJ2-7	TRBV7-2	CASSTGTGPYEQYF	TGTGCCAGCAGCACCGGGACAGGGCCCTACGAGCAGTACTTC
-	-	TRBJ2-1	TRBV3-1/TRBV3-2	CASSQDWGSGLYNEQFF	TGTGCCAGCAGCCAAGATTGGGGTAGCGGCCTATACAATGAGCAGTTCTTC
-	-	TRBJ1-4	TRBV7-3	CASSLRGDQNEKLFF	TGTGCCAGCAGCCTCCGGGGAGACCAAAATGAAAAACTGTTTTTT
-	-	TRBJ1-6	TRBV30	CAWSVIPGQSKDSPLHF	TGTGCCTGGAGTGTAATCCCCGGACAGTCTAAGGATTCACCCCTCCACTTT
-	-	TRBJ2-1	TRBV5-1	CASSLVGPDYNEQFF	TGCGCCAGCAGCTTGGTGGGTCCGGACTACAATGAGCAGTTCTTC
-	-	TRBJ2-2	TRBV29-1	CSARPNTGELFF	TGCAGCGCGCGGCCGAACACCGGGGAGCTGTTTTTT
-	-	TRBJ2-1	TRBV28	CASAVVWASGEQFF	TGTGCCAGCGCCGTGGTATGGGCCTCCGGGGAGCAGTTCTTC
-	-	TRBJ2-7	TRBV7-9	CASSLGLQSHEQYF	TGTGCCAGCAGCTTGGGACTTCAGTCCCACGAGCAGTACTTC